The clone carrying this T cell receptor beta chain was seen many times. Germline V gives CDR1 ENHRY, CDR2 SYGVKD. V shed 7 bases and J 7 bases; nucleotides not matched to a gene: 9. The CDR3 covers 14 residues. The authors took PBMCs from roughly 9.5 ml fresh peripheral blood. Regions amplified from RNA transcripts were the TCR beta CDR3 regions. Researchers ran a first-round RT-PCR on the TCR CDR3 using the HTBI primer set. TCRdb fed the multiplex PCR reads into MiXCR, producing one record per CDR3 protein. This table has some 570,000 distinct CDR3 sequences, 12% to 15% appearing once. This entry belongs to a study of T cells in Graves' hyperthyroidism and ophthalmopathy. Study-wide context: Peripheral blood was acquired at first diagnosis, ahead of any therapy whatsoever.

V gene TRBV10-3 combines with J gene TRBJ2-7; 11 positions agree with TRBD2. The TCR comes from a woman aged 18-29 years with Graves' ophthalmopathy. Sequencing input: blood. CDR3 region: CAITMTSGTGEQYF. CDR3 bases: TGTGCCATCACCATGACTAGCGGGACTGGGGAGCAGTACTTC.